This TCR beta chain came from a study of blood T cell repertoires in COVID-19. CDR1 and CDR2 from the germline V gene are MDHEN and SYDVKM. The length of the CDR3 is 14 residues. The V gene lost 2 bases and the J gene lost 0 bases, with 7 bases spanning the gap. Generated by immunoSEQ multiplex PCR, the TCRdb table keeps only in-frame clones and is missing some. The repertoire has approximately 250,000 clones, about nine tenths of them found once; the top ten carry approximately 1.2%. Sequencing used PBMCs or T cells enriched from blood (not recorded which). The chain couples TRBV28 to TRBJ1-1; D call uncertain. The clonotype originates from a woman aged 40 to 50 with acute COVID-19. The CDR3 DNA follows: TGTGCCAGCAGTTTAACAGTGATGAACACTGAAGCTTTCTTT. Translating gives CASSLTVMNTEAFF.